Presented here are 12 T cell receptor beta chains from one specimen sequenced in a study of T cell responses to AZD1222 COVID-19 vaccine. The repertoire was sequenced with immunoSEQ multiplex PCR; TCRdb's copy has only in-frame clones and lacks some. The sample carries some 160,000 clones, around 93% recorded once. The sample was peripheral blood, taken on day 0 of AZD1222 vaccination. The receptors shown here come from an adult in good health.

The gene calls are TRBV7-9 and TRBJ1-1; no reliable D call. Trimming stripped 2 bases from V and 0 bases from J, with 7 bases between. Germline CDR1 and CDR2: SEHNR and FQNEAQ (reference sequence). The CDR3 consists of 14 residues. This chain's CDR3 is CASSLFMMNTEAFF. CDR3 nucleotides: TGTGCCAGCAGCTTATTTATGATGAACACTGAAGCTTTCTTT. The full variable domain, its missing parts supplied by reference TRBV7-9 and TRBJ1-1, is DTGVSQNPRHKITKRGQNVTFRCDPISEHNRLYWYRQTLGQGPEFLTYFQNEAQLEKSRLLSDRFSAERPKGSFSTLEIQRTEQGDSAMYLCASSLFMMNTEAFFGQGTRLTVV.

The V and J genes are TRBV5-1 and TRBJ2-7, with TRBD2 as a possible D gene (6 bases). The CDR3 spans 17 residues. Germline values: CDR1 SGHRS, CDR2 YFSETQ. Trimming shortened V by 3 bases and J by 7 bases, and 26 bases separated the two germline ends. CDR3 nucleotides: TGCGCCAGCAGCTGGAACGCCGGGAGCTTAACCTTTAGGGAGCAGTACTTC. As protein: CASSWNAGSLTFREQYF.

The chain carries TRBV10-2 and TRBJ1-1; D gene ambiguous. The CDR3 runs to 15 residues. V was pared by 7 bases and J by 0 bases, with 15 bases between. CDR1 WSHSY and CDR2 SAAADI come from the germline V gene. The CDR3 loop is CASKDPPPMNTEAFF. The CDR3, as DNA: TGCGCCAGCAAAGATCCACCCCCTATGAACACTGAAGCTTTCTTT.

The V and J genes are TRBV7-6 and TRBJ2-7; D tentatively reads TRBD1 or TRBD2 (5 bases each). The ends were cut back, 4 bases at V and 5 bases at J, with 18 bases in the middle. CDR1 and CDR2 from the germline V gene are SGHVS and FNYEAQ. This CDR3 contains 15 residues. This CDR3 reads CASSSDGVRGDEQYF. The CDR3 DNA is TGTGCCAGCAGCTCAGACGGGGTACGAGGGGACGAGCAGTACTTC.

This chain joins TRBV4-2 and TRBJ2-6, with 9 nucleotides matching TRBD1. The CDR3 covers 19 residues. Germline V gene lookup returns CDR1 LGHNA and CDR2 YNFKEQ. V trimming: 4 bases; J trimming: 4 bases; junction bases outside the gene matches: 14. The CDR3, as DNA: TGTGCCAGCAGCCTACCAGGCCAACAGGGGGCGTCGGGGGCCAACGTCCTGACTTTC. As protein: CASSLPGQQGASGANVLTF.

The chain is built from TRBV10-2 and TRBJ2-1, with 7 positions matching TRBD1. The J segment lost 3 bases and the V segment lost 4 bases, leaving 0 bases of the junction unmatched. The CDR3 extends over 13 amino acids. CDR1 is WSHSY and CDR2 is SAAADI in the germline V gene. The CDR3 sequence: CASSGQGYNEQFF. In DNA, the CDR3 is TGCGCCAGCAGTGGACAGGGCTACAATGAGCAGTTCTTC.

The chain combines TRBV11-1 with TRBJ2-7; D might be TRBD2 (6 bases). CDR3 length: 12 residues. Germline values: CDR1 SGHAT, CDR2 FQDESV (reference sequence). V was shortened by 4 bases and J by 5 bases, with 9 bases between the two germline ends. The CDR3 loop is CASSWDSNEQYF. The CDR3, as DNA: TGTGCCAGCAGCTGGGACTCAAACGAGCAGTACTTC.

V is TRBV7-2 and J is TRBJ2-5, with 15 bases fitting TRBD2. The J segment lost 2 bases and the V segment lost 5 bases, leaving 6 bases of the junction unmatched. CDR3 size: 17 residues. Germline V gene lookup returns CDR1 SGHTA and CDR2 FQGNSA. CDR3 DNA sequence: TGTGCCAGCAGCCCCGGACTAGCGGGAGGGCTTCAAGAGACCCAGTACTTC. Its translation is CASSPGLAGGLQETQYF. Looking up the rest from reference TRBV7-2 and TRBJ2-5 gives the full variable domain: GAGVSQSPSNKVTEKGKDVELRCDPISGHTALYWYRQSLGQGLEFLIYFQGNSAPDKSGLPSDRFSAERTGGSVSTLTIQRTQQEDSAVYLCASSPGLAGGLQETQYFGPGTRLLVL.

The V and J genes are TRBV21-1 and TRBJ2-2; the table's D call TRBD1 went unverified against the DNA. TRBV21-1 is a recognized pseudogene. The CDR3 is made up of 15 amino acids. The CDR3 bases are TGTGCCAGGGTTTACCGGGACAGGGGGGCCGGGGAGCTGTTTTTT. This translates into CARVYRDRGAGELFF.

V gene TRBV19 combines with J gene TRBJ1-4, with 7 nucleotides matching TRBD1. The CDR3 covers 12 residues. Losses at the gene ends were 7 bases for V and 13 bases for J; bases not matched to a gene: 9. Per germline, CDR1 LNHDA and CDR2 SQIVND (reference sequence). CDR3 DNA: TGTGCCAGTACCCCCAGGGGGGAGGGACTGTTTTTT. Protein sequence: CASTPRGEGLFF.

The gene calls are TRBV7-3 and TRBJ2-1; TRBD1 aligns across 10 bases. Per germline, CDR1 SGHTA and CDR2 FQGTGA. This CDR3 contains 15 residues. The V gene end was trimmed by 5 bases and the J gene end by 3 bases; junction bases not matched to a gene: 4. The CDR3 is CASSRDRGLYNEQFF. Here the CDR3 DNA reads TGTGCCAGCAGCCGAGACAGGGGGCTCTACAATGAGCAGTTCTTC.

The chain joins TRBV2 to TRBJ2-7; 13 bases fit TRBD2. Trimming took 2 bases from V and 5 from J; bases not matched to a gene: 9. This CDR3 is built from 17 residues. The V gene's germline CDR1 is SNHLY and CDR2 FYNNEI. CDR3 DNA sequence: TGTGCCAGCAGTGAATCGGGGACTAGCGGGGCTTGGGACGAGCAGTACTTC. Its translation: CASSESGTSGAWDEQYF. Drawing the rest from reference TRBV2 and TRBJ2-7, the complete variable domain is EPEVTQTPSHQVTQMGQEVILRCVPISNHLYFYWYRQILGQKVEFLVSFYNNEISEKSEIFDDQFSVERPDGSNFTLKIRSTKLEDSAMYFCASSESGTSGAWDEQYFGPGTRLTVT.